A single TCR beta chain is shown here with its context. These data belong to a study of shared clonotypes between healthy human individuals. Germline-derived CDR1 and CDR2 are KGHSH and LQKENI. The CDR3 is 16 amino acids. Deletions cut 2 bases from V and 0 bases from J, with 11 bases between. Cells designated naive CD8 were CD45RO-negative and were positively selected for CCR7, with terminally differentiated effector memory CD45RA+ cells excluded. TCRdb's copy holds only in-frame clones and misses some; the assay was immunoSEQ multiplex PCR. The data contain millions of clones, over 85% of them singletons.

The TCR originated in a man aged 18 to 30 in good health. Sequencing was performed on naive CD8+ T cells sorted from blood. The J gene is TRBJ1-5, the V gene TRBV18; D possibly corresponds to TRBD1 (5 bases). The CDR3 region has the DNA TGTGCCAGCTCACCAGAACAGGCAGCTAGCAATCAGCCCCAGCATTTT. The encoded protein is CASSPEQAASNQPQHF.